These 14 T cell receptor beta chains share one sample of origin, sequenced in a study of spatial heterogeneity in lung cancer. Documented time point: sample taken at primary tumor resection. One entry per CDR3 protein, called by TCRdb with MiXCR from the 5' RACE reads. The sample consists of more than 2,500 distinct CDR3 sequences, roughly 3.3% of them appearing once. This material consisted of lung tissue, taken at surgery. The receptors here all came from a human donor with early-stage non-small cell lung cancer.

This clonotype has ten or more counts. Because this beta chain is a stray read in a library intended to capture alpha chains, its abundance should not be given much weight. This sequence joins TRBV20-1 and TRBJ1-1; 11 bases agree with TRBD1. CDR1 is DFQATT, CDR2 SNEGSKA, per germline (reference sequence). Unmatched junction bases numbered 4, after V lost 6 bases and J lost 4 bases. CDR3 length equals 13 residues. For the CDR3, the DNA is TGCAGTGCACCCGGGACAGGGGGCACTGAAGCTTTCTTT. It translates to CSAPGTGGTEAFF.

This clonotype qualifies as medium-sized. As an off-target read in a library built for alpha chains, this beta chain has a frequency of little significance. The chain couples TRBV19 to TRBJ2-2; D unresolved. From germline, CDR1 is LNHDA and CDR2 SQIVND (reference sequence). The length of the CDR3 is 14 residues. Trimming cost V 5 bases and J 0 bases, with 7 bases left between them. CDR3 region: CASSFRPNTGELFF. CDR3 coding DNA: TGTGCCAGTAGTTTCCGGCCGAACACCGGGGAGCTGTTTTTT. Full variable domain (rest looked up from reference TRBV19 and TRBJ2-2): DGGITQSPKYLFRKEGQNVTLSCEQNLNHDAMYWYRQDPGQGLRLIYYSQIVNDFQKGDIAEGYSVSREKKESFPLTVTSAQKNPTAFYLCASSFRPNTGELFFGEGSRLTVL.

By share, this clonotype counts as medium-sized. A library prepared for alpha chains yielded this beta chain as an off-target read; its size is of little meaning. The genes are TRBV12-3 or TRBV12-4 and TRBJ2-5, with D uncertain. This CDR3 has 13 residues. V was trimmed by 6 bases and J by 5 bases, leaving 13 bases between them. In nucleotides, the CDR3 is TGTGCCAGCAGCTTCTCCCGTCAGGAGACCCAGTACTTC. Protein product: CASSFSRQETQYF.

In its sample, this clonotype was seen many times. As an off-target read in a library built for alpha chains, this beta chain has a frequency of little significance. The CDR3 DNA reads TGCGCCAGCAGCTTGGAGGGGGCGCGGTACAATGAGCAGTTCTTC. Translated, it gives CASSLEGARYNEQFF. This chain uses TRBV5-1 with TRBJ2-1; 7 bases fit TRBD1. CDR3 length: 15 amino acids. Per the germline V gene, CDR1 is SGHRS and CDR2 is YFSETQ. With 0 bases clipped from V and 4 bases from J, the junction kept 4 bases outside the gene matches.

This clonotype is classed as medium-sized. This beta chain represents an off-target read in a library built for alpha chains; its size is of limited meaning. The chain combines TRBV5-1 with TRBJ2-7, with a tentative D call TRBD2 (5 bases). This CDR3 has 13 amino acids. V dropped 0 bases and J dropped 3 bases, with 7 bases sitting between them. Looked up from germline, CDR1 is SGHRS and CDR2 is YFSETQ. CDR3 sequence (DNA): TGCGCCAGCAGCTTGGACGGGAACTACGAGCAGTACGTC. Its protein is CASSLDGNYEQYV.

By sample fraction, this clonotype is medium-sized (0.01 to 0.1%). This beta chain is off target for a library built for alpha chains, so its abundance means little. J is TRBJ1-6 and V is TRBV4-2; 7 bases are a match to TRBD1. The CDR3 extends over 15 amino acids. V trimming: 4 bases; J trimming: 7 bases; junction bases outside the gene matches: 7. The germline CDR1 and CDR2 sequences are LGHNA and YNFKEQ. The CDR3 nucleotides read TGTGCCAGCAGCCTACGGACAGGACGGAATTCACCCCTCCACTTT. Translation: CASSLRTGRNSPLHF.

In this sample, this clonotype turned up a few times. This beta chain turned up in a library designed for alpha chains; as an off-target read, its abundance says little. The chain employs TRBV12-3 or TRBV12-4 and TRBJ2-5; D not certain. Trimming stripped 3 bases from V and 1 base from J, with 18 bases between. The CDR3 runs 17 residues. CDR3 region: CASSFFRNARPQETQYF. The CDR3 DNA reads as TGTGCCAGCAGTTTCTTCCGCAACGCAAGACCCCAAGAGACCCAGTACTTC.

By share, this clonotype ranks as medium-sized. This beta chain represents an off-target read in a library built for alpha chains; its size is of limited meaning. This chain joins TRBV19 and TRBJ2-7; TRBD1 agrees at 8 bases. Germline V CDR1 and CDR2: LNHDA, SQIVND (reference sequence). CDR3 size: 17 residues. V gave up 3 bases and J gave up 3 bases; unmatched junction bases: 13. CDR3 sequence: CASSMIGTGSNLYEQYF. DNA for the CDR3: TGTGCCAGTAGTATGATAGGGACAGGAAGTAACCTCTACGAGCAGTACTTC.

The sample holds one count of this clonotype. This beta chain is off target for a library built for alpha chains, so its abundance means little. The V call is TRBV11-3, the J call TRBJ2-1; possible D gene TRBD1, 6 bases. The V and J ends lost 1 base and 4 bases respectively, with 11 bases between them. The CDR3 length is 15 residues. CDR1 is SGHNT, CDR2 YENEEA, per germline. CDR3 sequence (DNA): TGTGCCAGCAGCTTAGCGAAAGGGGGTTACAATGAGCAGTTCTTC. This gives the protein CASSLAKGGYNEQFF.

This clonotype qualifies as medium-sized (0.01 to 0.1%). A library prepared for alpha chains yielded this beta chain as an off-target read; its size is of little meaning. J is TRBJ2-3 and V is TRBV27; 8 bases match TRBD1. The ends lost 7 bases at V and 5 bases at J; junction bases unmatched: 8. Per the germline V gene, CDR1 is MNHEY and CDR2 is SMNVEV (reference sequence). The CDR3 is made up of 14 amino acids. The CDR3, as DNA: TGTGCCAGCAAGCGGCAGGGGGCTGGAGATACGCAGTATTTT. This translates into CASKRQGAGDTQYF.

This clonotype was picked up many times. The size of this beta chain means little, since it is a stray read in a library made for alpha chains. The chain has TRBV2 and TRBJ2-5; the D is unclear. Trimming stripped 3 bases from V and 5 bases from J, with 4 bases between. Looked up from germline, CDR1 is SNHLY and CDR2 is FYNNEI. This CDR3 is 11 amino acids long. The CDR3 reads CASSDWETQYF. The CDR3 coding sequence is TGTGCCAGCAGTGATTGGGAGACCCAGTACTTC.

By sample fraction, this clonotype is medium-sized. Because this beta chain is a stray read in a library intended to capture alpha chains, its abundance should not be given much weight. The chain recombines TRBV7-2 with TRBJ1-3; no definite D call. The CDR3 is 15 residues long. Trimming pared 4 bases from V and 0 bases from J, leaving 10 bases between. The germline CDR1 and CDR2 sequences are SGHTA and FQGNSA. Written as DNA, the CDR3 is TGTGCCAGCAGCTCAGTAACCAGCTCTGGAAACACCATATATTTT. This encodes CASSSVTSSGNTIYF.

This clonotype has at least ten counts. Since the library was made to target alpha chains, this beta chain is a stray read and its abundance is not meaningful. The rearrangement joins TRBV28 to TRBJ1-2; TRBD1 might be the D (6 bases). V lost 6 bases and J lost 7, with 18 bases in between. The germline CDR1 and CDR2 sequences are MDHEN and SYDVKM. The CDR3 extends over 14 amino acids. This CDR3 reads CASRSGQGLGGYTF. CDR3 DNA sequence: TGTGCCAGCAGAAGCGGCCAGGGGCTTGGTGGCTACACCTTC.

By share, this clonotype ranks as medium-sized. Little can be read into the size of this beta chain, an off-target read in a library designed for alpha chains. The chain uses TRBV7-2 and TRBJ1-5; D gene unclear. The germline gives CDR1 SGHTA, CDR2 FQGNSA. This CDR3 is built from 13 residues. V gave up 1 base and J gave up 3 bases, with 4 bases separating them. The CDR3 DNA sequence: TGTGCCAGCAGCTTAGGAGTCAATCAGCCCCAGCATTTT. This gives the protein CASSLGVNQPQHF.